Detailed here is one T cell receptor beta chain. Its antigen is unknown. The data derive from a study of OX40 agonist ivuxolimab in advanced cancers. The wider study: Patients were roughly 87% male with ages about 20 to 79, mean around 58. General study results and limits: What antigens the expanded peripheral T cells recognized was never established. Doses of 0.1 to 3.0 mg/kg were accompanied by clonal expansion of CD4+ and CD8+ blood T cells by week 6.

At cycle 4 day 1, cycle 7 day 1, and baseline, blood was sampled. CDR3 length: 13 residues. Germline V gene sequence: CDR1 SGHVS, CDR2 FQNEAQ. V lost 1 base and J lost 2, with 6 bases in between. Only in-frame clones appear in the TCRdb table, and some are missing; sequencing was by immunoSEQ multiplex PCR. Found here are about 67,000 clones, around 87% of them singletons; the top ten hold 4% to 5%. The sequenced sample was CD4+ or CD8+ T cells sorted from blood, obtained in a trial of the OX40 agonist ivuxolimab. The sequence was collected from an adult with an advanced solid tumor such as melanoma, head and neck, liver or kidney cancer. The chain joins TRBV7-8 to TRBJ2-7; D is ambiguous. CDR3 region: CASSLGRTYEQYF. As DNA, the CDR3 is TGTGCCAGCAGCTTAGGACGGACCTACGAGCAGTACTTC. Drawing the rest from reference TRBV7-8 and TRBJ2-7, the complete variable domain is GAGVSQSPRYKVAKRGQDVALRCDPISGHVSLFWYQQALGQGPEFLTYFQNEAQLDKSGLPSDRFFAERPEGSVSTLKIQRTQQEDSAVYLCASSLGRTYEQYFGPGTRLTVT.